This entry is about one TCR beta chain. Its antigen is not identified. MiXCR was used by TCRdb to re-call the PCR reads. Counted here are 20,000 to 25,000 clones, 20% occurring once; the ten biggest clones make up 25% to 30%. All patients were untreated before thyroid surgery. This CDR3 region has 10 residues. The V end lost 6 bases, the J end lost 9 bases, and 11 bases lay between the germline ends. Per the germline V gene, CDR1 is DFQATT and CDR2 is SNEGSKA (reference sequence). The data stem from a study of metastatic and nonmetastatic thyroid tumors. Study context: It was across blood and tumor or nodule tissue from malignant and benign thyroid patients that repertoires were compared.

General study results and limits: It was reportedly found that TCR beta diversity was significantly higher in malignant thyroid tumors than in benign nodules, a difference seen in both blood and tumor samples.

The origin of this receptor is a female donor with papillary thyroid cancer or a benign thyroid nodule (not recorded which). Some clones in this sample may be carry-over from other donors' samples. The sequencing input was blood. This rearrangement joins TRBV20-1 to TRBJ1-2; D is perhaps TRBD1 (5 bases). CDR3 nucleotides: TGCAGTGCCATGGGACCTTGCTACACCTTC. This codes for CSAMGPCYTF.